This TCR beta chain was captured in a study of tumor and adjacent non-tumor tissue in lung cancer. The study's findings and limits: Tumor tissue had significantly higher TCR diversity than normal lung. Normal lung showed higher cumulative top 100 clone frequency than tumor.

Three rounds of nested PCR, following a modified ARM-PCR protocol, produced the TCRbeta library. One entry per CDR3 protein, called by TCRdb with MiXCR from the multiplex PCR reads. The sample consists of 90,000 to 100,000 distinct CDR3 sequences, 80% of them appearing once. Concerning this clonotype: Its specificity is unknown.

No cell sorting was done before RNA was extracted from the tissue. More than 3 cm separated this lung sample from the edge of the tumor. Chemotherapy-naive patients with new lung cancer underwent thoracic surgery in China, August–late 2014. The source is a man aged 55-75 years with small cell lung cancer. What was sequenced was distant non-tumor lung tissue.

The CDR3 loop reads CAIRQSVVWETQYF. The DNA of the CDR3 is TGTGCCATCAGACAATCGGTTGTGTGGGAGACCCAGTACTTC. V and J are TRBV14 and TRBJ2-5; D remains ambiguous. This CDR3 is built from 14 residues. In germline, CDR1 is SGHDN, CDR2 FVKESK. The germline V and J ends were trimmed by 10 bases and 5 bases, with 20 bases remaining between them.